What follows describes a single TCR beta chain. This sample stems from a study of technical replicates of blood from a few donors. TCRdb's table, derived via immunoSEQ multiplex PCR, lists solely in-frame clones and lacks some. The sample lists about 66,000 clones, about 97% occurring once. This sequence was found in a human donor in good health. Sequenced sample: T cells isolated from PBMCs.

The CDR3 DNA reads TGTGCCAGCAGTCCCGGACTGGGAATGGCCTACGAGCAGTACTTC. Amino acid sequence: CASSPGLGMAYEQYF. The chain uses TRBV2 and TRBJ2-7, with TRBD2 as a possible D gene (5 bases). V lost 5 bases to trimming and J lost 2 bases, with 16 bases between them. The CDR3 length is 15 residues. CDR1 and CDR2 from the germline V gene are SNHLY and FYNNEI.